This is a list of T cell receptor beta chains from one sample in a study of immune evolution from preneoplasia to lung adenocarcinoma. Produced via immunoSEQ multiplex PCR; TCRdb's table is partial and in-frame only. The sample has about 7,400 clones; about 76% are singletons. The source material was FFPE minimally invasive lung adenocarcinoma tissue. The origin of the receptors is a person aged 65-85 years with lung adenocarcinoma. Each CDR3 is given without its conserved first and last residue. A D gene is named only where the DNA matches it firmly.

TRBV10-2	TRBJ1-2	.	ASSESVTRTGYT
TRBV28	TRBJ2-2	.	ASSPYGFGSSAGELF
TRBV6-1	TRBJ1-6	TRBD1	ASSERGTANSPLH
TRBV7-9	TRBJ1-2	.	ASSLATNLMGGYT
TRBV14	TRBJ2-5	TRBD2	ASSLVGLQETQY
TRBV6-5	TRBJ1-4	.	ASSSSFGANEKLF
TRBV27	TRBJ1-2	.	ASSLKGYYGYT
TRBV7-9	TRBJ1-1	.	ASREGPEAF
TRBV6-1	TRBJ1-2	.	ASSGPEGGNYGYT
TRBV19	TRBJ1-6	.	ASFDGVGNPLH
TRBV19	TRBJ2-1	.	ASSILPGSYNEQF
TRBV23-1	TRBJ2-3	TRBD1	ASNLDRGPTDTQY
TRBV9	TRBJ2-7	TRBD2	ASSVGLAGAYEQY
TRBV29-1	TRBJ2-7	TRBD2	SAVLAGVVYEQY
TRBV19	TRBJ1-5	.	AANPTGNNQPQH
TRBV7-8	TRBJ2-7	.	ASSLSDYGEQY
TRBV7-6	TRBJ2-3	.	ASTNPGFGDTQY
TRBV6-5	TRBJ2-5	.	ASSYSSREAQETQY
TRBV2	TRBJ2-1	.	ASSKDLGGMGEQF
TRBV29-1	TRBJ2-5	TRBD1	SVEGTGGQAQY
TRBV6-6	TRBJ1-2	.	ASRQNYGYT
TRBV19	TRBJ2-7	TRBD2	ASNPGLGYEQY
TRBV7-6	TRBJ1-5	TRBD1	ASSTGGAEQPQH
TRBV9	TRBJ1-2	.	ASSVSVSDGYT
TRBV6-5	TRBJ2-2	.	ASSVVMNTGELF
TRBV10-2	TRBJ2-3	.	ASLGGLTGDTQY
TRBV7-8	TRBJ2-7	TRBD2	ASSPRVAGGRS
TRBV6-5	TRBJ2-7	.	ASSYLGTITYEQY